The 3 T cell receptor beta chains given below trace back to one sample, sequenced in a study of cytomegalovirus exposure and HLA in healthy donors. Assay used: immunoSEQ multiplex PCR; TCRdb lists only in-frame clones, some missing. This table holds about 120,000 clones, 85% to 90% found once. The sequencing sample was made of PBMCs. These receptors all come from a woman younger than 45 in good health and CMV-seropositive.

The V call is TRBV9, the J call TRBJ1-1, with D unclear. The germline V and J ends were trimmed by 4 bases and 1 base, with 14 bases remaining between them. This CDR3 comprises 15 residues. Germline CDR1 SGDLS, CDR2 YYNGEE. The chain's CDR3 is CASSPLGTTNTEAFF. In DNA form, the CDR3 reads TGTGCCAGCAGCCCCTTAGGAACTACGAACACTGAAGCTTTCTTT.

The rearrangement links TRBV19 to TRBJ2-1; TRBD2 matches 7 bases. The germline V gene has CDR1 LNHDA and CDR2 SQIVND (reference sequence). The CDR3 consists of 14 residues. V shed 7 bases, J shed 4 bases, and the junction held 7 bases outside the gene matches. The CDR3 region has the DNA TGTGCCAGTAAGTCTGAGCGGGGATACAATGAGCAGTTCTTC. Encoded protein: CASKSERGYNEQFF. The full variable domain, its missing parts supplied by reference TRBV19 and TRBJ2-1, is DGGITQSPKYLFRKEGQNVTLSCEQNLNHDAMYWYRQDPGQGLRLIYYSQIVNDFQKGDIAEGYSVSREKKESFPLTVTSAQKNPTAFYLCASKSERGYNEQFFGPGTRLTVL.

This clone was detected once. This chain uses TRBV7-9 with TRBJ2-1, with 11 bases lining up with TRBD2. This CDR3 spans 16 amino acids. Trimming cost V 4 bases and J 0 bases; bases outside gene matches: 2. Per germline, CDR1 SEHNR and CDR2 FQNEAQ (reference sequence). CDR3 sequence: CASSSTSGSSYNEQFF. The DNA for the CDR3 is TGTGCCAGCAGCTCCACTAGCGGGAGCTCCTACAATGAGCAGTTCTTC. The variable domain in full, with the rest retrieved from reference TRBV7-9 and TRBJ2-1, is DTGVSQNPRHKITKRGQNVTFRCDPISEHNRLYWYRQTLGQGPEFLTYFQNEAQLEKSRLLSDRFSAERPKGSFSTLEIQRTEQGDSAMYLCASSSTSGSSYNEQFFGPGTRLTVL.